The rows below give T cell receptor beta chains drawn from one sample of a study of blood T cell repertoires in COVID-19. Repertoires were generated with immunoSEQ multiplex PCR, while TCRdb's copy carries only in-frame clones and drops some. The sample has more than 65,000 clones, about four fifths seen once. Sample: peripheral blood. These receptor sequences come from a woman aged 80 or over with active or convalescent COVID-19. Each CDR3 is given without its conserved first and last residue. The D gene is left open where the match is weak.

D gene	J gene	V gene	CDR3 protein
TRBD2	TRBJ2-2	TRBV7-2	ASTPGGPGELF
NA	TRBJ2-1	TRBV24-1	ATSDLHEQF
TRBD2	TRBJ2-2	TRBV3-1/TRBV3-2	ASSQVRGSGGTGELF
NA	TRBJ1-1	TRBV5-4	ASSWLQDTEAF
TRBD2	TRBJ2-5	TRBV2	ASSVQAGGPFSPETQY
NA	TRBJ1-6	TRBV7-8	ASTPATGIAPVVVGSPLH
NA	TRBJ1-5	TRBV19	ASNSPENQPQH
NA	TRBJ2-7	TRBV30	AWSPSSYEQY
NA	TRBJ2-7	TRBV6-5	ASSRGHIYEQY
TRBD1	TRBJ2-2	TRBV19	ASIRGPNTGELF
NA	TRBJ1-1	TRBV6-1	AGGTNTEAF
TRBD2	TRBJ2-7	TRBV4-3	ASSQEGLAGPYEQY
TRBD1	TRBJ1-6	TRBV6-5	ASSYGTGGSPLH
NA	TRBJ1-3	TRBV2	ASSGATISGNTIY
NA	TRBJ1-2	TRBV7-6	ASSLAGRGQRNGYT
NA	TRBJ1-5	TRBV24-1	ATSDQNQPQH
NA	TRBJ2-3	TRBV3-1/TRBV3-2	ASSQGANEDTQY
NA	TRBJ2-7	TRBV5-6	ASSQLGDTGLQY
NA	TRBJ2-7	TRBV19	ASARGGGAYEQY
NA	TRBJ1-3	TRBV11-2	ASSLDQGSFTGNTIY
NA	TRBJ2-2	TRBV6-2/TRBV6-3	ASSYDSDTGELF
TRBD1	TRBJ2-5	TRBV27	ASSLTGGGGETQY
NA	TRBJ2-2	TRBV7-2	ASSLIRETGELF
TRBD1	TRBJ2-2	TRBV6-5	ASSLGGADTGELF
NA	TRBJ2-1	TRBV5-8	ASSLPWAGNEQF